The 7 T cell receptor beta chains listed next were all sequenced from one sample in a study of CXCR3-negative and CXCR3-positive naive CD8 T cells (dated by TCRdb to the late 2010s). The listed sequencing device is NextSeq 550. The Human TCR Profiling Kit (MiLaboratory) was used to make UMI-labeled 5' RACE TRB cDNA libraries. Each entry corresponds to one CDR3 protein sequence from reads that TCRdb reprocessed, and DNA is not given. For this sample, the table gives 92,000 or so distinct CDR3 sequences. The ten top clones hold approximately 1.1% of the sample. The sample was naive CXCR3- CD8+ T cells from blood. The cell subset or site label here, explained by the study, means: CD45RO-CCR7+CD27+CD95- naive CD8+ T cells lacking CXCR3 (TNR3-). These receptors came from a human donor in good health. Some clones in this sample may be carry-over from other donors' samples.

V usage is TRBV29-1 and J usage is TRBJ2-3; TCRdb lists TRBD2, though no DNA is available to test this call. CDR1 is SQVTM and CDR2 is ANQGSEA in the germline V gene. There are 14 residues in the CDR3. CDR3 sequence reads: CSVVQLAGGDTQYF.

The chain carries TRBV4-1 and TRBJ2-1; the TCRdb call, TRBD1, lacks DNA for checking. This CDR3 region has 14 residues. The germline gives CDR1 MGHRA, CDR2 YSYEKL. The CDR3 loop reads CASSSRGEYNEQFF.

The V call is TRBV28, the J call TRBJ2-2. CDR3 size: 13 residues. Germline CDR1 and CDR2: MDHEN and SYDVKM. This CDR3 reads CASSSENTGELFF.

The chain uses TRBV5-1 and TRBJ2-3; with no DNA, the TCRdb D assignment of TRBD1 cannot be verified. The CDR3 length is 16 residues. Per germline, CDR1 SGHRS and CDR2 YFSETQ. The CDR3 region is CASGYTSDSITDTQYF.

The chain recombines TRBV9 with TRBJ2-7; the TCRdb D gene call, TRBD1, has no DNA to confirm it. CDR1 and CDR2 from the germline V gene are SGDLS and YYNGEE. The CDR3 is made up of 14 amino acids. Here the CDR3 reads CASSVGTGAYEQYF.

The chain has TRBV9 and TRBJ2-1. CDR1 SGDLS and CDR2 YYNGEE come from the germline V gene. This CDR3 is built from 12 residues. CDR3 sequence: CASSRGVAEQFF.

This chain's CDR3 is CATGFARSGANVLTF. The V call is TRBV15, the J call TRBJ2-6. Germline values: CDR1 LNHNV, CDR2 YYDKDF (reference sequence). This CDR3 region has 15 residues.